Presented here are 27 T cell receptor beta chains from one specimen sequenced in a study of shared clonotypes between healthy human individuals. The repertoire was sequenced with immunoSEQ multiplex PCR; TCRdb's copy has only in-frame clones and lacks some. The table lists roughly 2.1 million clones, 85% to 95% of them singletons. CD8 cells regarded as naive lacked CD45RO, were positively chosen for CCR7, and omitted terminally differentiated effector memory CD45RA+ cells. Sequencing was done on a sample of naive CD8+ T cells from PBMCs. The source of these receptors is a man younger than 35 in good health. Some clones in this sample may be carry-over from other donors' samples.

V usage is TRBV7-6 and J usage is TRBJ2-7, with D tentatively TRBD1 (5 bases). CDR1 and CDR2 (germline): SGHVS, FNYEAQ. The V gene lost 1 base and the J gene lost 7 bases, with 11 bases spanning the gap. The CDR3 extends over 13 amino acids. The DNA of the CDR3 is TGTGCCAGCAGCTTAGGCTTCCAGGGAGAGCAGTACTTC. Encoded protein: CASSLGFQGEQYF.

Written as DNA, the CDR3 is TGTGCCAGCAGTGACTCCCGACTAGCGGGAGCAACGCGGTTCTTC. Translated, it gives CASSDSRLAGATRFF. This chain joins TRBV6-4 and TRBJ2-1, with 12 bases matching TRBD2. After removal of 0 bases from V and 15 bases from J, the junction contained 9 bases not matched to a gene. Germline-derived CDR1 and CDR2 are MRHNA and SNTAGT. The CDR3 is made up of 15 amino acids.

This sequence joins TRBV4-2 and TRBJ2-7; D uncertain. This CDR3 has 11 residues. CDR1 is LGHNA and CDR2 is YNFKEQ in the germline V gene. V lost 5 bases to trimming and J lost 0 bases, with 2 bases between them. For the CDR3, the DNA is TGTGCCAGCAGCAGCTCCTACGAGCAGTACTTC. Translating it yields CASSSSYEQYF.

The CDR3 DNA follows: TGTGCCAGCAGCCAAGATCGGGTTGCAACAGGGTGGATCTCCTACGAGCAGTACTTC. Amino acid sequence: CASSQDRVATGWISYEQYF. The rearrangement uses TRBV14 and TRBJ2-7; the D gene is possibly TRBD1 (6 bases). The CDR3 totals 19 residues. Trimming took off 0 bases at V and 0 bases at J, with 21 bases between the two ends. Germline assignment: CDR1 SGHDN and CDR2 FVKESK.

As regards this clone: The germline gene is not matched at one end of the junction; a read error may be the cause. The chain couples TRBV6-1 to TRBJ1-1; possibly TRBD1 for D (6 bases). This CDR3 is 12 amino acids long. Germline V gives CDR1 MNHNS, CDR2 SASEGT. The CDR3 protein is CASILAGTPSAF. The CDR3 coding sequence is TGTGCCAGCATCTTAGCCGGGACACCCTCCGCTTTT.

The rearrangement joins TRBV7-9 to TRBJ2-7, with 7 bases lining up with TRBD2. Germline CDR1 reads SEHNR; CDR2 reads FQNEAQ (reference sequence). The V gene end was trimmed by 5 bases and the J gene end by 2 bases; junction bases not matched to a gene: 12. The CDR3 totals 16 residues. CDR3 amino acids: CASSPELGRDPYEQYF. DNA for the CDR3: TGTGCCAGCAGCCCAGAGCTAGGGAGGGATCCCTACGAGCAGTACTTC.

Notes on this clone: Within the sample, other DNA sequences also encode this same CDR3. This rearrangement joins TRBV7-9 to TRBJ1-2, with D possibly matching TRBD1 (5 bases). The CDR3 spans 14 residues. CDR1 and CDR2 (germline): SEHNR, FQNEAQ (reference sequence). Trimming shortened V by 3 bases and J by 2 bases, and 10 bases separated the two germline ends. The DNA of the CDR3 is TGTGCCAGCAGCTTCCCAGGGCCGAACTATGGCTACACCTTC. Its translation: CASSFPGPNYGYTF.

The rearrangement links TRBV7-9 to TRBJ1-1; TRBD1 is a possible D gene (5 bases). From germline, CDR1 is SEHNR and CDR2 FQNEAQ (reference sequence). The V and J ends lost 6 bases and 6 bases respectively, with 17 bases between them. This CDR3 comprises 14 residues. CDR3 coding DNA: TGTGCCAGCAGAAAAAATACCCCAGGGCCTGAAGCTTTCTTT. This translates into CASRKNTPGPEAFF.

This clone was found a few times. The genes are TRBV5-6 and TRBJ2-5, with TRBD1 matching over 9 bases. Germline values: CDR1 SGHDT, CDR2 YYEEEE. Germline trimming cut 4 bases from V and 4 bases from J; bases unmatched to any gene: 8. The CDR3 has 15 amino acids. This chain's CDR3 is CASSTRDRVRETQYF. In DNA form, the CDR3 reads TGTGCCAGCAGCACACGGGACAGGGTGCGAGAGACCCAGTACTTC.

The CDR3 nucleotides read TGTGCCAGCAGCTACACCGCAACTAATGAAAAACTGTTTTTT. Its protein product is CASSYTATNEKLFF. The rearrangement joins TRBV4-2 to TRBJ1-4; D unclear. Germline V lookup: CDR1 LGHNA, CDR2 YNFKEQ. This CDR3 contains 14 residues. The V end lost 5 bases, the J end lost 0 bases, and 7 bases lay between the germline ends.

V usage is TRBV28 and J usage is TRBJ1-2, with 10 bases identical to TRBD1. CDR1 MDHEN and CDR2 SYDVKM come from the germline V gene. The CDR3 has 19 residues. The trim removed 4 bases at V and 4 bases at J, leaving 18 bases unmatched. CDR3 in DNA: TGTGCCAGCAGTTCCGTCGGGACAGGGGAGGTGTTTAATCTCTATGGCTACACCTTC. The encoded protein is CASSSVGTGEVFNLYGYTF.

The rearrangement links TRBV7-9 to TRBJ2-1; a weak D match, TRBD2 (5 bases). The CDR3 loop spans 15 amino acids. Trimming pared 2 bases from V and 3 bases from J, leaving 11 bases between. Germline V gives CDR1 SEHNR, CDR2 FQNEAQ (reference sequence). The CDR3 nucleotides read TGTGCCAGCAGCTTATTCCGGGGAAGCTACAATGAGCAGTTCTTC. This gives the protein CASSLFRGSYNEQFF.

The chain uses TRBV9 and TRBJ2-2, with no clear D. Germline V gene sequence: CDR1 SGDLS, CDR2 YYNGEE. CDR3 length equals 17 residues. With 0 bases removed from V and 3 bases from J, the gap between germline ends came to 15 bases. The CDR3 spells CASSVEPFPRHTGELFF. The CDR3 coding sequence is TGTGCCAGCAGCGTAGAACCGTTCCCCCGCCACACCGGGGAGCTGTTTTTT. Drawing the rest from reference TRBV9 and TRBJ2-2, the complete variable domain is DSGVTQTPKHLITATGQRVTLRCSPRSGDLSVYWYQQSLDQGLQFLIQYYNGEERAKGNILERFSAQQFPDLHSELNLSSLELGDSALYFCASSVEPFPRHTGELFFGEGSRLTVL.

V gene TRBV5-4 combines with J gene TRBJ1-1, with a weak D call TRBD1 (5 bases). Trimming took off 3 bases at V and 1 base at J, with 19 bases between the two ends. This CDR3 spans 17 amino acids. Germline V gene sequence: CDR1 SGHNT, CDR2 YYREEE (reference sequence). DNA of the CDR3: TGTGCCAGCAGCTCCGCCGTTGATGAGGGGACGAACACTGAAGCTTTCTTT. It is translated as CASSSAVDEGTNTEAFF.

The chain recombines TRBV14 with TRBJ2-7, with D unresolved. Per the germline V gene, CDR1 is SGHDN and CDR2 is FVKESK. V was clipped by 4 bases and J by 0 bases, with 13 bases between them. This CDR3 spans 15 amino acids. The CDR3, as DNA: TGTGCCAGCAGCCTCGGGTCGATCCGCTCCTACGAGCAGTACTTC. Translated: CASSLGSIRSYEQYF. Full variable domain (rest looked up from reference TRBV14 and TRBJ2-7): EAGVTQFPSHSVIEKGQTVTLRCDPISGHDNLYWYRRVMGKEIKFLLHFVKESKQDESGMPNNRFLAERTGGTYSTLKVQPAELEDSGVYFCASSLGSIRSYEQYFGPGTRLTVT.

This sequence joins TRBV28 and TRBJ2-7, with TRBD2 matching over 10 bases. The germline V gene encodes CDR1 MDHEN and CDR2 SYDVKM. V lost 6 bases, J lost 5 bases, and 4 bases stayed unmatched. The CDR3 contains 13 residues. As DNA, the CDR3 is TGTGCCAGCAGCCTAGCGGGAGTGAACGAGCAGTACTTC. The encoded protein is CASSLAGVNEQYF.

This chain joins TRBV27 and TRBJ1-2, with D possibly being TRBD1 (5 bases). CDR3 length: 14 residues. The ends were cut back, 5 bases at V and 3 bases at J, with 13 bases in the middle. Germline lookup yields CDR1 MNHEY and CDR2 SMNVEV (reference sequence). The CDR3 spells CASSPQGGDYGYTF. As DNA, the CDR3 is TGTGCCAGCAGTCCCCAGGGAGGGGACTATGGCTACACCTTC.

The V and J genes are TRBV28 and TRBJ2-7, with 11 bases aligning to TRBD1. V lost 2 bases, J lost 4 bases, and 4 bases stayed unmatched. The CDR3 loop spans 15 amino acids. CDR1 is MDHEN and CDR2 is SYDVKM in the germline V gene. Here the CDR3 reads CASSLVGTGGYEQYF. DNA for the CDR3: TGTGCCAGCAGTTTAGTTGGGACAGGGGGATACGAGCAGTACTTC.

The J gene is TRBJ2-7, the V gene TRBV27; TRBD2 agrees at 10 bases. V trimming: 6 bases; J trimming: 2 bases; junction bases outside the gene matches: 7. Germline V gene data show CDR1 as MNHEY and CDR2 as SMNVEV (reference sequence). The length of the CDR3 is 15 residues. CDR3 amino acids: CASRGGLAETYEQYF. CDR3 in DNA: TGTGCCAGCAGAGGCGGACTAGCGGAGACCTACGAGCAGTACTTC.

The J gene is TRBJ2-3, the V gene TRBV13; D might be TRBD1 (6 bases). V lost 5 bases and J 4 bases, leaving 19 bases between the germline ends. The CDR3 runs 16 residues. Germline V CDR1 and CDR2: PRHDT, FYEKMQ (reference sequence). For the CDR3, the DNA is TGTGCCAGCAGCACCAGGGACAACCCCGGCCCAGATACGCAGTATTTT. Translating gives CASSTRDNPGPDTQYF.

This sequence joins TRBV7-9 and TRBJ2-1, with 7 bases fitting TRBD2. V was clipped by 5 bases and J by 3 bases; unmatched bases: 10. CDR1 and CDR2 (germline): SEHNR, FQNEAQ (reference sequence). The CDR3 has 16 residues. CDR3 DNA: TGTGCCAGCAGCCAGCCCGCGGGAGTAAGCTACAATGAGCAGTTCTTC. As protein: CASSQPAGVSYNEQFF.

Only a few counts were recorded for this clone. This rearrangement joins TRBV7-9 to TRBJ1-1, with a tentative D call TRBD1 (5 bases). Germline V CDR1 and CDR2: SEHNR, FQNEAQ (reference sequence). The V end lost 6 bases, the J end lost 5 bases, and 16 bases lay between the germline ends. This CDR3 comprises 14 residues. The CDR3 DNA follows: TGTGCCAGCAGGATCGATGGGGGAGGGACTGAAGCTTTCTTT. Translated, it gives CASRIDGGGTEAFF.

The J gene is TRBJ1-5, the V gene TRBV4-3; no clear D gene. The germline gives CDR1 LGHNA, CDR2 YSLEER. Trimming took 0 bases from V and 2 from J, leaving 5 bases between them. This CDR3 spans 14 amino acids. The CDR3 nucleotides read TGCGCCAGCAGCCAAGATGAGGGCAATCAGCCCCAGCATTTT. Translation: CASSQDEGNQPQHF.

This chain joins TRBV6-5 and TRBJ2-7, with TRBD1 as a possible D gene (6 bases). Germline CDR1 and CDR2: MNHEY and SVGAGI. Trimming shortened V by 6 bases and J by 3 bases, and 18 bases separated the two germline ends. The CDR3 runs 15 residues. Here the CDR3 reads CASRPGQSSIYEQYF. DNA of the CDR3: TGTGCCAGCAGACCCGGACAGTCTAGTATCTACGAGCAGTACTTC.

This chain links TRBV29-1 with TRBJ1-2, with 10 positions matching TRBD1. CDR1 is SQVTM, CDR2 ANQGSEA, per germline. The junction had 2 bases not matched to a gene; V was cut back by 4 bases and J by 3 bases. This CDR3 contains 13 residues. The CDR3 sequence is CSVADRGHYGYTF. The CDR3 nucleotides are TGCAGCGTTGCCGACAGGGGGCACTATGGCTACACCTTC. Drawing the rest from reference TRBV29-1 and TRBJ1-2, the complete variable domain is SAVISQKPSRDICQRGTSLTIQCQVDSQVTMMFWYRQQPGQSLTLIATANQGSEATYESGFVIDKFPISRPNLTFSTLTVSNMSPEDSSIYLCSVADRGHYGYTFGSGTRLTVV.

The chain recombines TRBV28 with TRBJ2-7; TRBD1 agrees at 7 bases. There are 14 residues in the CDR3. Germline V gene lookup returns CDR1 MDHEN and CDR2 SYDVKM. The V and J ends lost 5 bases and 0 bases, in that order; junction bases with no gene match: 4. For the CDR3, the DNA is TGTGCCAGCAGTACACGGGACAGCTCCTACGAGCAGTACTTC. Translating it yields CASSTRDSSYEQYF.

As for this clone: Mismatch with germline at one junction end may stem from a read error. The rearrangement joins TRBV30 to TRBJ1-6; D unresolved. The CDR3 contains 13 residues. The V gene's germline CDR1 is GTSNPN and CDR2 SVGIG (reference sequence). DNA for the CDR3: TGTGCCGGGAGTATTACCCAGGATTCACCCCTCCACTTT. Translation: CAGSITQDSPLHF.